These 17 T cell receptor beta chains were all obtained from the same sample, sequenced in a study of cytomegalovirus exposure and HLA in healthy donors. 13 Jbeta primers and 60 Vbeta primers were used for the PCR. Clones were read by immunoSEQ multiplex PCR, and TCRdb kept only the in-frame ones, dropping some. Among tens of thousands of clones listed, around 40% were seen once. Material for sequencing was PBMCs. Receptors originate from a woman between 45 and 60 years old in good health and CMV-seronegative.

The chain combines TRBV7-9 with TRBJ1-3, with 7 bases matching TRBD1. With V trimmed by 3 bases and J by 0 bases, 8 bases remained unmatched. The CDR3 is 17 residues long. Germline assignment: CDR1 SEHNR and CDR2 FQNEAQ (reference sequence). The CDR3 loop reads CASSLGAQGDSGNTIYF. CDR3 bases: TGTGCCAGCAGCTTGGGCGCCCAGGGGGACTCTGGAAACACCATATATTTT. Full variable domain (outside the CDR3, taken from reference TRBV7-9 and TRBJ1-3): DTGVSQNPRHKITKRGQNVTFRCDPISEHNRLYWYRQTLGQGPEFLTYFQNEAQLEKSRLLSDRFSAERPKGSFSTLEIQRTEQGDSAMYLCASSLGAQGDSGNTIYFGEGSWLTVV.

The V gene is TRBV30, the J gene TRBJ2-1; D might be TRBD2 (6 bases). Germline values: CDR1 GTSNPN, CDR2 SVGIG (reference sequence). CDR3 size: 19 residues. Trimming shortened V by 6 bases and J by 1 base, and 28 bases separated the two germline ends. CDR3 bases: TGTGCCTGCTTTGCGTTTGGAGGGCGTAATTTCGGGTCCTACAATGAGCAGTTCTTC. Encoded protein: CACFAFGGRNFGSYNEQFF.

The V gene is TRBV4-2, the J gene TRBJ2-2; D unclear. This CDR3 is built from 17 residues. CDR1 and CDR2 from the germline V gene are LGHNA and YNFKEQ. V was clipped by 0 bases and J by 6 bases, with 17 bases between them. The CDR3 protein is CASSQDLPRSLAGELFF. The CDR3 DNA is TGTGCCAGCAGCCAAGATCTTCCTCGGAGTCTCGCCGGGGAGCTGTTTTTT.

The table lists this clone with a few counts. The CDR3 coding sequence is TGTGCCAGCAGCTTGGCGGAGGTGCCTTCCTACGAGCAGTACTTC. As protein: CASSLAEVPSYEQYF. The chain combines TRBV5-6 with TRBJ2-7, with D tentatively TRBD2 (5 bases). The CDR3 is 15 amino acids. Trimming cost V 0 bases and J 1 base, with 11 bases left between them. Looked up from germline, CDR1 is SGHDT and CDR2 is YYEEEE. Full variable domain (rest looked up from reference TRBV5-6 and TRBJ2-7): DAGVTQSPTHLIKTRGQQVTLRCSPKSGHDTVSWYQQALGQGPQFIFQYYEEEERQRGNFPDRFSGHQFPNYSSELNVNALLLGDSALYLCASSLAEVPSYEQYFGPGTRLTVT.

This clone has a handful of counts. The gene calls are TRBV19 and TRBJ1-4, with D unresolved. In germline, CDR1 is LNHDA, CDR2 SQIVND (reference sequence). CDR3 length equals 14 residues. Deletions cut 6 bases from V and 0 bases from J, with 8 bases between. The CDR3 DNA reads TGTGCCAGTAGGAAGGGAGCAACTAATGAAAAACTGTTTTTT. This translates into CASRKGATNEKLFF.

The J gene is TRBJ2-2, the V gene TRBV18; 8 positions agree with TRBD2. The CDR3 sequence is 16 residues long. The germline gives CDR1 KGHSH, CDR2 LQKENI. V was clipped by 3 bases and J by 0 bases; unmatched bases: 3. CDR3 in amino acids: CASSPGGGPNTGELFF. The CDR3 DNA sequence: TGTGCCAGCTCACCCGGGGGGGGCCCGAACACCGGGGAGCTGTTTTTT.

CDR3 coding DNA: TGTGCCAGTAGTTATATTAGCGGGACCCCAGATACGCAGTATTTT. This codes for CASSYISGTPDTQYF. The chain links TRBV19 to TRBJ2-3; 8 bases are shared with TRBD2. Germline V gene lookup returns CDR1 LNHDA and CDR2 SQIVND (reference sequence). This CDR3 is built from 15 residues. J gave up 4 bases and V 5 bases, and 8 bases lay outside the gene matches.

This chain links TRBV30 with TRBJ1-4; the D is unclear. CDR1 GTSNPN and CDR2 SVGIG come from the germline V gene (reference sequence). V lost 1 base and J 8 bases, leaving 8 bases between the germline ends. The CDR3 extends over 12 amino acids. CDR3: CAWSAPSEKLFF. DNA for the CDR3: TGTGCCTGGAGTGCCCCCTCGGAAAAACTGTTTTTT.

The rearrangement links TRBV7-8 to TRBJ2-1; TRBD2 aligns across 7 bases. Trimming took 5 bases from V and 3 from J; bases not matched to a gene: 13. CDR1 SGHVS and CDR2 FQNEAQ come from the germline V gene. CDR3 length: 17 amino acids. CDR3 amino acids: CASSIEERGLYYNEQFF. The CDR3 nucleotides read TGTGCCAGCAGCATAGAGGAGCGGGGACTTTACTACAATGAGCAGTTCTTC. Variable domain in full (rest from reference TRBV7-8 and TRBJ2-1): GAGVSQSPRYKVAKRGQDVALRCDPISGHVSLFWYQQALGQGPEFLTYFQNEAQLDKSGLPSDRFFAERPEGSVSTLKIQRTQQEDSAVYLCASSIEERGLYYNEQFFGPGTRLTVL.

This clone was recorded a few times. One end of the junction varies from germline; a read error may be responsible. The V and J genes are TRBV5-1 and TRBJ2-7; 12 bases map to TRBD1. Germline assignment: CDR1 SGHRS and CDR2 YFSETQ. The CDR3 consists of 13 residues. In DNA form, the CDR3 reads TGCGCCAGCAGCAGTACCGGGACAGGGGGCAAGTTTTTT. This sequence encodes CASSSTGTGGKFF.

The rearrangement uses TRBV7-3 and TRBJ2-7; perhaps TRBD1 as D (5 bases). V gave up 1 base and J gave up 5 bases, with 9 bases separating them. This CDR3 spans 13 amino acids. Germline V gives CDR1 SGHTA, CDR2 FQGTGA. The CDR3 loop is CASSLNSGNEQYF. The CDR3 coding sequence is TGTGCCAGCAGCTTAAATTCAGGGAACGAGCAGTACTTC.

In this sample, this clone turned up a few times. The chain joins TRBV6-6 to TRBJ1-1, with TRBD1 matching over 9 bases. Germline CDR1 is MNHNY and CDR2 is SVGAGI (reference sequence). Trimming cost V 8 bases and J 3 bases; bases outside gene matches: 4. The CDR3 has 13 amino acids. The CDR3 region is CASGQGWHTEAFF. The DNA of the CDR3 is TGTGCCAGCGGACAGGGGTGGCACACTGAAGCTTTCTTT.

This clone was observed a single time. This chain connects TRBV14 to TRBJ2-5, with D perhaps matching TRBD2 (5 bases). The CDR3 totals 15 residues. Trimming took 1 base from V and 2 from J, leaving 11 bases between them. Germline V CDR1 and CDR2: SGHDN, FVKESK. In nucleotides, the CDR3 is TGTGCCAGCAGCCAAGCGAGGCGGACTCAAGAGACCCAGTACTTC. Protein product: CASSQARRTQETQYF.

This chain connects TRBV5-4 to TRBJ2-2, with 8 bases matching TRBD1. The CDR3 has 17 amino acids. The germline gives CDR1 SGHNT, CDR2 YYREEE (reference sequence). V dropped 0 bases and J dropped 4; count of bases not matched to a gene: 8. The CDR3 is CASSLAWGTGATGELFF. In DNA form, the CDR3 reads TGTGCCAGCAGCTTGGCGTGGGGGACAGGTGCCACCGGGGAGCTGTTTTTT.

The rearrangement joins TRBV6-5 to TRBJ2-1; TRBD2 matches at 8 bases. CDR3 length: 14 amino acids. Germline assignment: CDR1 MNHEY and CDR2 SVGAGI. With V trimmed by 8 bases and J by 4 bases, 7 bases remained unmatched. The CDR3 DNA reads as TGTGCCAGCGGCGGGACTAGACAATACAATGAGCAGTTCTTC. Protein product: CASGGTRQYNEQFF.

The chain is built from TRBV28 and TRBJ2-7, with TRBD2 as a possible D gene (6 bases). Germline V gene sequence: CDR1 MDHEN, CDR2 SYDVKM. V lost 5 bases to trimming and J lost 3 bases, with 14 bases between them. CDR3 length equals 14 residues. CDR3 in DNA: TGTGCCAGCAGTGCCGGGACTCCTGTCTACGAGCAGTACTTC. Translated, it gives CASSAGTPVYEQYF. Looking up the rest from reference TRBV28 and TRBJ2-7 gives the full variable domain: DVKVTQSSRYLVKRTGEKVFLECVQDMDHENMFWYRQDPGLGLRLIYFSYDVKMKEKGDIPEGYSVSREKKERFSLILESASTNQTSMYLCASSAGTPVYEQYFGPGTRLTVT.

This clone is a singleton in its sample. This sequence joins TRBV5-4 and TRBJ2-3; maybe TRBD2 (6 bases). The germline CDR1 and CDR2 sequences are SGHNT and YYREEE (reference sequence). This CDR3 spans 15 amino acids. Trimming shortened V by 1 base and J by 1 base, and 10 bases separated the two germline ends. CDR3 coding DNA: TGTGCCAGCAGCTTGTACGAGCGGGGCACAGATACGCAGTATTTT. Encoded protein: CASSLYERGTDTQYF.